This TCR beta chain emerged from a study of blood T cell repertoires in COVID-19. The junction had 12 bases not matched to a gene; V was cut back by 5 bases and J by 0 bases. CDR3 length: 17 residues. The germline V gene encodes CDR1 LNHDA and CDR2 SQIVND (reference sequence). Sequenced by immunoSEQ multiplex PCR; TCRdb stores in-frame clones only, minus some. Of about 220,000 clones listed, 88% are singletons. The participants were between about 18 and 90 years old and came from 20 to 30 US areas. Participants reported their clinical history, and cohort assignment relied on those reports. This clone showed up just a few times.

Sequenced sample: PBMCs or T cells enriched from blood (not recorded which). The genes are TRBV19 and TRBJ1-2, with 7 bases lining up with TRBD1. This TCR came from a woman between 45 and 60 years old with acute COVID-19. The CDR3 DNA reads TGTGCCAGTAGTGGACTATACCGGGACAGCCCTAACTATGGCTACACCTTC. It specifies CASSGLYRDSPNYGYTF. The whole variable domain, filled in from reference TRBV19 and TRBJ1-2, reads DGGITQSPKYLFRKEGQNVTLSCEQNLNHDAMYWYRQDPGQGLRLIYYSQIVNDFQKGDIAEGYSVSREKKESFPLTVTSAQKNPTAFYLCASSGLYRDSPNYGYTFGSGTRLTVV.